The TCR beta chain described here comes from a study of T cells in Graves' hyperthyroidism and ophthalmopathy. V was shortened by 1 base and J by 10 bases, with 14 bases between the two germline ends. Germline V CDR1 and CDR2: LGHNA, YSLEER. The CDR3 runs to 14 residues. Amplified TCR beta CDR3 regions came from RNA transcripts. RT-PCR in the first round (using the HTBI primer set) targeted the TCR CDR3. TCRdb re-analysed the multiplex PCR reads in MiXCR, keeping a single row per CDR3 protein. The repertoire has about 400,000 distinct CDR3 sequences, roughly an eighth of them found once; the top ten carry about 5%. This clonotype was counted many times.

Sequencing was performed on blood. The sequence came from a woman between 18 and 29 years old with Graves' hyperthyroidism. This chain links TRBV4-3 with TRBJ2-1; D perhaps matches TRBD2 (5 bases). CDR3 in amino acids: CASSQGSGGEEQFF. The DNA for the CDR3 is TGCGCCAGCAGCCAAGGATCGGGTGGGGAGGAGCAGTTCTTC.